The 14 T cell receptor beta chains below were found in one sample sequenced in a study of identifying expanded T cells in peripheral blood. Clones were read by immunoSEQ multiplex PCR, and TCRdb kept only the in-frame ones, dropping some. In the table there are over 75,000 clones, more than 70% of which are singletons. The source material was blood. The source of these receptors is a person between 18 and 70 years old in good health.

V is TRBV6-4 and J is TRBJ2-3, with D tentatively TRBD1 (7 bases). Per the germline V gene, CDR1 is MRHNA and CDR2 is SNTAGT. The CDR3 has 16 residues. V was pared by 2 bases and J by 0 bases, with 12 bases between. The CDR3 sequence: CASSDQAGGSTDTQYF. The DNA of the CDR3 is TGTGCCAGCAGTGACCAGGCAGGGGGGAGCACAGATACGCAGTATTTT.

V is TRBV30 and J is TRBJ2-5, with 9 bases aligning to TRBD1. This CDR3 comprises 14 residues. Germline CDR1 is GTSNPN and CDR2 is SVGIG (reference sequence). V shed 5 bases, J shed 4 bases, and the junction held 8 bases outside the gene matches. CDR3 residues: CAWRHGTGRETQYF. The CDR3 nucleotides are TGTGCCTGGCGACACGGGACAGGGAGAGAGACCCAGTACTTC.

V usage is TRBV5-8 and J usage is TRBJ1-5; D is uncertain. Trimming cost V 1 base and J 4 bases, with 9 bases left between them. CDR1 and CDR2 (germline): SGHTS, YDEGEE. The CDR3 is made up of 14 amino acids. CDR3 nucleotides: TGTGCCAGCAGCTTGTTGGACGGAAATCAGCCCCAGCATTTT. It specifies CASSLLDGNQPQHF.

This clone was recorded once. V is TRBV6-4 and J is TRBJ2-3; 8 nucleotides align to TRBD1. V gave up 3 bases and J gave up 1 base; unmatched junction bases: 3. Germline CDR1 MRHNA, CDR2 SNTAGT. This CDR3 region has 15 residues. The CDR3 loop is CASSERQGRTDTQYF. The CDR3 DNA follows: TGTGCCAGCAGTGAAAGACAGGGGCGCACAGATACGCAGTATTTT.

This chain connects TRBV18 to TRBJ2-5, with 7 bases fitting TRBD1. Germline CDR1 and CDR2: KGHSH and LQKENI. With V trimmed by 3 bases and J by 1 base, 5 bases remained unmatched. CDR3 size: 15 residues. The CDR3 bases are TGTGCCAGCTCACCCTCTCGGACAGGCCAAGAGACCCAGTACTTC. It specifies CASSPSRTGQETQYF.

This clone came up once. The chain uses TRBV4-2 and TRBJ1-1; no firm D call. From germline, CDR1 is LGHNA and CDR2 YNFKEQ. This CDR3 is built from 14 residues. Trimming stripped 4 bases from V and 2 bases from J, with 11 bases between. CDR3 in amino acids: CASSPQRGNTEAFF. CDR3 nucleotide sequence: TGTGCCAGCAGCCCGCAGCGGGGAAACACTGAAGCTTTCTTT.

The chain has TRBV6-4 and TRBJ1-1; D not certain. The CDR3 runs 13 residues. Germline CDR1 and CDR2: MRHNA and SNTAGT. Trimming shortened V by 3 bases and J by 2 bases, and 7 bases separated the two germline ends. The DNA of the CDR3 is TGTGCCAGCAGTGAACAGCCTAACACTGAAGCTTTCTTT. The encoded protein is CASSEQPNTEAFF.

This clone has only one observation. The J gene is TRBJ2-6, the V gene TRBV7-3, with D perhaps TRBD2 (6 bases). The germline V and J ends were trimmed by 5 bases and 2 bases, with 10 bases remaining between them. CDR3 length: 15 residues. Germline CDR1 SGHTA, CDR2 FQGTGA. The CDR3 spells CASSPAGTGANVLTF. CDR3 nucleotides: TGTGCCAGCAGCCCCGCGGGGACTGGGGCCAACGTCCTGACTTTC.

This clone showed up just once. The CDR3 bases are TGTGCCAGCAGCTTTTCCGGGGACTACGAGCAGTACTTC. Translation: CASSFSGDYEQYF. The chain joins TRBV7-9 to TRBJ2-7; D possibly corresponds to TRBD2 (5 bases). CDR1 is SEHNR, CDR2 FQNEAQ, per germline (reference sequence). Trimming removed 3 bases at V and 3 bases at J, with 9 bases between. This CDR3 region has 13 residues.

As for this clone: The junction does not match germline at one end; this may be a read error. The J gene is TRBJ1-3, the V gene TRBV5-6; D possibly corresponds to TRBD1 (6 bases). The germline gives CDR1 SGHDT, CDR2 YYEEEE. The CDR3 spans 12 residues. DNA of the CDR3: TGTGCCAGCAGTTTGGACAGATTGATCATATATTTT. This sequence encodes CASSLDRLIIYF.

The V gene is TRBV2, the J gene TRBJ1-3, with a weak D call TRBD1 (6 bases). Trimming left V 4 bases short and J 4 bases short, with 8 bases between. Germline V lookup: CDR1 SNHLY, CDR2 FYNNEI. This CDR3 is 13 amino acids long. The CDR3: CASSAGGGNTIYF. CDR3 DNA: TGTGCCAGCAGTGCGGGGGGCGGAAACACCATATATTTT.

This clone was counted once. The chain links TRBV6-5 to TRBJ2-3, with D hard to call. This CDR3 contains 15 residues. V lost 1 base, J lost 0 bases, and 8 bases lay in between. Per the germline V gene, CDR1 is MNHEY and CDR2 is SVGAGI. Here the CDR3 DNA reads TGTGCCAGCAGTTACTTAGGCGCTAGCACAGATACGCAGTATTTT. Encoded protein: CASSYLGASTDTQYF.

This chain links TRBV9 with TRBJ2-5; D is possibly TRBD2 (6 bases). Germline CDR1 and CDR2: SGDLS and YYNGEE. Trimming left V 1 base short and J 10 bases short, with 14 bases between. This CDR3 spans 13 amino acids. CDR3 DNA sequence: TGTGCCAGCAGCGTAAGGGTCGGGGGTGGCCAGTACTTC. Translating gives CASSVRVGGGQYF. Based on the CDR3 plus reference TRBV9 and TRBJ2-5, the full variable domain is DSGVTQTPKHLITATGQRVTLRCSPRSGDLSVYWYQQSLDQGLQFLIQYYNGEERAKGNILERFSAQQFPDLHSELNLSSLELGDSALYFCASSVRVGGGQYFGPGTRLLVL.

CDR3 amino acids: CASPRGGINYEQYF. The DNA for the CDR3 is TGTGCCTCCCCAAGGGGCGGGATTAATTACGAGCAGTACTTC. The chain has TRBV21-1 and TRBJ2-7; the tabulated D call, TRBD2, remains unverified against the DNA. TRBV21-1 is a pseudogene locus. The CDR3 spans 14 residues.